Listed below are T cell receptor beta chains from one sample, sequenced in a study of shared clonotypes between healthy human individuals. Using immunoSEQ multiplex PCR, the repertoire was profiled, and TCRdb retains in-frame clones only, with some absent. This sample carries some 1.5 million clones, 95% to 99% of them seen once, and the ten largest clones take approximately 0.44%. The specimen was naive CD4+ T cells sorted from blood. The source is a man aged 25 to 40 in good health. The CDR3 runs from the conserved cysteine through the conserved F or W. D genes are given only for firm matches. Clone size appears in some rows only: once, few, many, or a class for an expanded clone.

J,V,size,D,DNA,CDR3
TRBJ2-5,TRBV18,NA,NA,TGTGCCAGCTCACCACCGCTGGGGGGCCACCAAGAGACCCAGTACTTC,CASSPPLGGHQETQYF
TRBJ2-3,TRBV5-1,NA,TRBD2,TGCGCCAGCAGCTTGTGGCCGGGCCCTTCTAGCGGGAGCCACCGGAAACGCACAGATACGCAGTATTTT,CASSLWPGPSSGSHRKRTDTQYF
TRBJ1-1,TRBV30,NA,NA,TGTGCCCTTACACCAGGGGAAGCTTTCTTT,CALTPGEAFF
TRBJ2-1,TRBV30,once,TRBD1,TGTGCCTGGTGGACAGGGGATGCCTACAATGAGCAGTTCTTC,CAWWTGDAYNEQFF
TRBJ1-1,TRBV19,NA,TRBD1,TGTGCCAGTACCCGGACAGGGGCTGAAGCTTTCTTT,CASTRTGAEAFF
TRBJ2-5,TRBV30,NA,TRBD1,TGTGCCTGGAGTAGGGACAGGGGGCAGGAGACCCAGTACTTC,CAWSRDRGQETQYF
TRBJ2-5,TRBV14,NA,NA,TGTGCCAGCAGCCAAGGGCAAGAGACCCAGTACTTC,CASSQGQETQYF
TRBJ1-1,TRBV5-5,once,TRBD1,TGTGCCAGCAGCCGTGTGGACAGGTGGAGAACTGAAGCTTTCTTT,CASSRVDRWRTEAFF
TRBJ1-5,TRBV6-5,NA,NA,TGTGCCAGCAGCACCAGTTACGGTCAGCCCCAGCATTTT,CASSTSYGQPQHF
TRBJ1-5,TRBV10-2,NA,NA,TGCGCCAGCAGTGGCCGACAGGACGATCAGCCCCAGCATTTT,CASSGRQDDQPQHF